The rows below give T cell receptor beta chains drawn from one sample of a study of Graves' ophthalmopathy and Graves' hyperthyroidism. TCRdb passed the multiplex PCR reads through MiXCR, listing each CDR3 protein once. The data show around 1.1 million distinct CDR3 sequences, with less than 45% seen just once and roughly 10% held by the top ten. Sample: peripheral blood or thyroid tissue (not recorded which). All receptors derive from an adult man with Graves' hyperthyroidism. CDR3s include the opening cysteine and the closing phenylalanine or tryptophan. Each record gives: J gene, clone size, V gene, D gene, CDR3 DNA, CDR3 protein. D genes are given only for firm matches. For some rows the clone size is stated as once, few or many, or as a class when expanded; others skip it.

J: TRBJ2-5; size: NA; V: TRBV29-1; D: TRBD2; DNA: TGCAGCGCTCGAGGGACTAGCGGGATGAGGACCCAGTACTTC; CDR3: CSARGTSGMRTQYF
J: TRBJ2-5; size: many; V: TRBV7-9; D: NA; DNA: TGCGCCAGCAGCCAAGATTGGCTAGCTGGAGAGACCCAGTACTTC; CDR3: CASSQDWLAGETQYF
J: TRBJ1-4; size: many; V: TRBV25-1; D: NA; DNA: TGTGCCAGCGAAGTTACAGGGCAAACTAATGAAAAACTGTTTTTT; CDR3: CASEVTGQTNEKLFF
J: TRBJ1-3; size: many; V: TRBV20-1; D: NA; DNA: TGCAGTGCTAGAGATCACAGGTCCTCTGGAAACACCATATATTTT; CDR3: CSARDHRSSGNTIYF
J: TRBJ2-7; size: NA; V: TRBV7-9; D: NA; DNA: TGTGCCAGCACACCCGACCTCTCCTACGAGCAGTACTTC; CDR3: CASTPDLSYEQYF
J: TRBJ2-7; size: few; V: TRBV7-9; D: NA; DNA: TGTGCCAGCAGCCCGCTGGGGGGTACCCCCGAGCAGTACTTC; CDR3: CASSPLGGTPEQYF
J: TRBJ2-5; size: many; V: TRBV7-2; D: NA; DNA: TGTGCCAGCAAACGTGACTACCAAGAGACCCAGTACTTC; CDR3: CASKRDYQETQYF
J: TRBJ2-5; size: NA; V: TRBV7-9; D: NA; DNA: TGTGCCAGCAGCACCCCGATCAGGGGTATTGGAGAGACCCAGTACTTC; CDR3: CASSTPIRGIGETQYF
J: TRBJ2-7; size: NA; V: TRBV20-1; D: NA; DNA: TGCAGTGCTAGGAGCAAGAGGGTCTACGAGCAGTACTTC; CDR3: CSARSKRVYEQYF
J: TRBJ1-1; size: NA; V: TRBV5-8; D: TRBD1; DNA: TGTGCCAGCAGCTTGGTCGGACAGGGGGCGGCTGAAGCTTTCTTT; CDR3: CASSLVGQGAAEAFF
J: TRBJ2-7; size: few; V: TRBV19; D: TRBD1; DNA: TGTGCCAGTAGTAACCAAAGGGGGCGGCGGTTATCCGAGCAGTACTTC; CDR3: CASSNQRGRRLSEQYF
J: TRBJ2-7; size: NA; V: TRBV20-1; D: TRBD1; DNA: TGCAGTGCTAGTTTGATGGACAGGGGGCCTTGGGAGCAGTACTTC; CDR3: CSASLMDRGPWEQYF
J: TRBJ2-7; size: NA; V: TRBV6-1; D: TRBD2; DNA: TGTGCCAGCAGCAAGACTAGCGGGGGGTTGGCTCCCGAGCAGTACTTC; CDR3: CASSKTSGGLAPEQYF
J: TRBJ2-7; size: many; V: TRBV11-2; D: NA; DNA: TGTGCCAGCAGCCTAGGGGGACGGGCCTCCTACGAGCAGTACTTC; CDR3: CASSLGGRASYEQYF
J: TRBJ1-2; size: once; V: TRBV29-1; D: NA; DNA: TGCAGCGTTGTCGGGCCCGGGGCTATTCCTGGCTACACCTTC; CDR3: CSVVGPGAIPGYTF
J: TRBJ2-2; size: NA; V: TRBV7-8; D: TRBD1; DNA: TGTGCCAGCAGCTTACTAGGGCAGGGGGCTGACACCGGGGAGCTGTTTTTT; CDR3: CASSLLGQGADTGELFF
J: TRBJ2-7; size: once; V: TRBV29-1; D: TRBD2; DNA: TGCAGCGTAAGGACGGGACTAGCGGGAGAGAGGAAGTACTTC; CDR3: CSVRTGLAGERKYF
J: TRBJ1-1; size: many; V: TRBV5-1; D: NA; DNA: TGCGCCAGCAGCCCAGACAGTGGAGGGCTGAACACTGAAGCTTTCTTT; CDR3: CASSPDSGGLNTEAFF
J: TRBJ2-7; size: NA; V: TRBV4-2; D: TRBD2; DNA: TGTGCCAGCAGCCGCTTTAGCGGGGGCCCCTACGAGCAGTACTTC; CDR3: CASSRFSGGPYEQYF
J: TRBJ2-2; size: NA; V: TRBV10-2; D: TRBD2; DNA: TGTGCCAGCAGTGAACTAGCGGGAGGAAAAGAGCTGTTTTTT; CDR3: CASSELAGGKELFF
J: TRBJ1-1; size: many; V: TRBV25-1; D: NA; DNA: TGTGCCAGCAGTGAATCGAAGGGTTTGGGGGCGCTGTATTGGGACACTGAAGCTTTCTTT; CDR3: CASSESKGLGALYWDTEAFF
J: TRBJ1-2; size: few; V: TRBV2; D: NA; DNA: TGTGCCAGCATTACGGGGACGTCCGGTGGCTACACCTTC; CDR3: CASITGTSGGYTF
J: TRBJ1-2; size: NA; V: TRBV29-1; D: NA; DNA: TGCAGCCGCTTGGGAGGGAACTATGGCTACACCTTC; CDR3: CSRLGGNYGYTF
J: TRBJ2-5; size: NA; V: TRBV5-1; D: NA; DNA: TGCGCCAGCAGCTTGAGCTATTTCGGAGGGACCCAGTACTTC; CDR3: CASSLSYFGGTQYF
J: TRBJ1-1; size: NA; V: TRBV19; D: TRBD1; DNA: TGTGCCAGTTACCCCCCCGGGACAGGGGCCACTGAAGCTTTCTTT; CDR3: CASYPPGTGATEAFF
J: TRBJ2-7; size: few; V: TRBV9; D: TRBD2; DNA: TGTGCCAGCAGCCCTTCCGGGACTACCTACGAGCAGTACTTC; CDR3: CASSPSGTTYEQYF
J: TRBJ1-2; size: few; V: TRBV25-1; D: NA; DNA: TGTGCCAGCAGTGATCCGGGGGCCGCAAAGGGCTACACCTTC; CDR3: CASSDPGAAKGYTF
J: TRBJ2-7; size: NA; V: TRBV9; D: NA; DNA: TGTGCCAGCAGCGTAGCCAGGGCGGGCTACGAGCAGTACTTC; CDR3: CASSVARAGYEQYF
J: TRBJ1-5; size: many; V: TRBV7-8; D: NA; DNA: TGTGCCAGCAGCCAAGGGTTCTATCAGCCCCAGCATTTT; CDR3: CASSQGFYQPQHF
J: TRBJ1-1; size: NA; V: TRBV2; D: NA; DNA: TGTGCCTCGAATGGGGGAGAGGGCACTGAAGCTTTCTTT; CDR3: CASNGGEGTEAFF
J: TRBJ1-2; size: NA; V: TRBV10-3; D: NA; DNA: TGTGCCATCAGTGAAGGGGAAGGCTACACCTTC; CDR3: CAISEGEGYTF
J: TRBJ2-2; size: many; V: TRBV5-1; D: NA; DNA: TGCGCCAGCAGCTTTACAGGGTCAACCGGGGAGCTGTTTTTT; CDR3: CASSFTGSTGELFF
J: TRBJ2-5; size: many; V: TRBV7-8; D: TRBD2; DNA: TGTGCCAGCAGCGTCGATAGCGGGATCGCGACCCAGTACTTC; CDR3: CASSVDSGIATQYF
J: TRBJ2-7; size: NA; V: TRBV6-5; D: NA; DNA: TGTGCCAGCAGTGACGACAGTTGGGATACCTACGAGCAGTACTTC; CDR3: CASSDDSWDTYEQYF
J: TRBJ1-1; size: many; V: TRBV10-1; D: NA; DNA: TGCGCCAGCAGCCTTACCAGAGGCACTGAAGCTTTCTTT; CDR3: CASSLTRGTEAFF
J: TRBJ1-2; size: few; V: TRBV12-3/TRBV12-4; D: NA; DNA: TGTGCCAGCAGAACCGGGACAACCTATGGCTACACCTTC; CDR3: CASRTGTTYGYTF
J: TRBJ1-1; size: many; V: TRBV7-6; D: NA; DNA: TGTGCCAGCAGCCCGGGGGCTATGCGTGGGAACACTGAAGCTTTCTTT; CDR3: CASSPGAMRGNTEAFF
J: TRBJ1-2; size: NA; V: TRBV25-1; D: NA; DNA: TGTGCCAGCAGTGACCCACAGGCGTTCTATGGCTACACCTTC; CDR3: CASSDPQAFYGYTF
J: TRBJ2-4; size: NA; V: TRBV25-1; D: TRBD2; DNA: TGTGCCAGCAGTGAACGCGGGGGCAAAAACATTCAGTACTTC; CDR3: CASSERGGKNIQYF
J: TRBJ1-3; size: few; V: TRBV19; D: NA; DNA: TGTGCCAGTTCGCAGGGGCGCTCTGGAAACACCATATATTTT; CDR3: CASSQGRSGNTIYF